This TCR beta chain derives from a study of OX40 agonist ivuxolimab in advanced cancers. Study-wide background: An anti-OX40 (CD134) antibody with agonistic activity, ivuxolimab, was administered to patients.

General study results and limits: The CD4+ and CD8+ T cells in the blood had expanded clonally by week 6 at 0.1 to 3.0 mg/kg. In CD8+ T cells, expanded clones were on average more numerous than in CD4+.

The CDR3 spans 14 residues. Germline V gene lookup returns CDR1 MDHEN and CDR2 SYDVKM. Trimming removed 2 bases at V and 0 bases at J, with 8 bases between. Regarding this clone: The antigen is undetermined.

Data came from immunoSEQ multiplex PCR; TCRdb stores just in-frame clones and leaves some out. The table lists some 50,000 clones, 80% to 90% of them singletons, with around 5.8% in the top ten. The rearrangement joins TRBV28 to TRBJ2-7; tentative D call: TRBD2 (5 bases). The sequence came from an adult with an advanced solid tumor such as melanoma, head and neck, liver or kidney cancer. The starting material was CD4+ or CD8+ T cells sorted from blood, obtained in a trial of the OX40 agonist ivuxolimab. The CDR3 DNA sequence: TGTGCCAGCAGTTTAAGAGGGCCCTCCTACGAGCAGTACTTC. Encoded protein: CASSLRGPSYEQYF.